This is a list of T cell receptor beta chains from one sample in a study of blood T cell repertoires in COVID-19. Using immunoSEQ multiplex PCR, the repertoire was profiled, and TCRdb retains in-frame clones only, with some absent. The table records about 190,000 clones, roughly nine tenths of them present only once. Material: peripheral blood. The receptors derive from a man aged 30-40 years with acute or convalescent COVID-19. Each CDR3 is given with its conserved first and last residue. D genes are given only for firm matches. Expanded clones get a size class; other rows say once, few or many, or leave the size out.

TRBV3-1/TRBV3-2	TRBD2	once	TRBJ2-5	CASSQELAGTETQYF	TGTGCCAGCAGCCAAGAACTAGCGGGAACTGAGACCCAGTACTTC
TRBV30	TRBD2	-	TRBJ2-1	CAWCLAGGPFEQFF	TGTGCCTGGTGTTTAGCGGGAGGGCCTTTTGAGCAGTTCTTC
TRBV7-3	-	-	TRBJ1-2	CASSPEGSTNYGYTF	TGTGCCAGCAGCCCGGAGGGGAGTACTAACTATGGCTACACCTTC
TRBV3-1/TRBV3-2	-	-	TRBJ1-2	CASSQVEGRYGYTF	TGTGCCAGCAGCCAAGTGGAGGGGCGATATGGCTACACCTTC
TRBV7-8	TRBD2	few	TRBJ2-2	CASSLLASGRRSGELFF	TGTGCCAGCAGCTTATTGGCTAGCGGGAGGAGGTCCGGGGAGCTGTTTTTT
TRBV27	TRBD1	-	TRBJ2-4	CASSSLRRGLTAKNIQYF	TGTGCCAGCAGTTCCCTAAGAAGGGGGCTTACGGCCAAAAACATTCAGTACTTC
TRBV19	TRBD2	-	TRBJ2-7	CASSSGLAGHEQYF	TGTGCCAGTAGTTCGGGACTAGCCGGCCACGAGCAGTACTTC
TRBV10-1	TRBD1	-	TRBJ1-1	CASSLFSSSPTGGLNTEAFF	TGCGCCAGCAGCCTTTTCAGTTCGAGTCCGACAGGGGGATTGAACACTGAAGCTTTCTTT
TRBV6-6	TRBD1	-	TRBJ1-3	CASFDTGGENTIYF	TGTGCCAGCTTTGACACAGGGGGCGAAAACACCATATATTTT
TRBV11-1	-	-	TRBJ2-7	CASRDYPGGRSEEQYF	TGTGCCAGCAGGGATTACCCGGGCGGGCGCTCTGAGGAGCAGTACTTC